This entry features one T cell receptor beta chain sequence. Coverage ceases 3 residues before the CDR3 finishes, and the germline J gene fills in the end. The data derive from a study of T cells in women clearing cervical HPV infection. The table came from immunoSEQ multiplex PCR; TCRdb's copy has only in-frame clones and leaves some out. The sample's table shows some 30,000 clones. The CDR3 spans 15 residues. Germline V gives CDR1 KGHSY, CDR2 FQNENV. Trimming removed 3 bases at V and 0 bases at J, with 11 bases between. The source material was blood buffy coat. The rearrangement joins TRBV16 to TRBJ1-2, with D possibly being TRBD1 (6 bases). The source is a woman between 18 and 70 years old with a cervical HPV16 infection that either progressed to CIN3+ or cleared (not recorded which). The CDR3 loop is CASSQDSRPNYGYTF. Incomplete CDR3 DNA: TGTGCCAGCAGCCAGGACAGCAGACCTAACTATGGC.